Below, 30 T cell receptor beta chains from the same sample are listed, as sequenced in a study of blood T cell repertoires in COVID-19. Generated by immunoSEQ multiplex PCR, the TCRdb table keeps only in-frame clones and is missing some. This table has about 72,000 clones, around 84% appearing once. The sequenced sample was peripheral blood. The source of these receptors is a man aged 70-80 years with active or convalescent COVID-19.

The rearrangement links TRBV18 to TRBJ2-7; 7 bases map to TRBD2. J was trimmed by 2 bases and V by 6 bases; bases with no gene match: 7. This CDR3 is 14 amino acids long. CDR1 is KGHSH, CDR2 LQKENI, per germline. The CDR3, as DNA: TGTGCCAGCTCCCCTAGGGAGGGACCCTACGAGCAGTACTTC. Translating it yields CASSPREGPYEQYF. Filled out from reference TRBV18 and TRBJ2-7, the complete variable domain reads NAGVMQNPRHLVRRRGQEARLRCSPMKGHSHVYWYRQLPEEGLKFMVYLQKENIIDESGMPKERFSAEFPKEGPSILRIQQVVRGDSAAYFCASSPREGPYEQYFGPGTRLTVT.

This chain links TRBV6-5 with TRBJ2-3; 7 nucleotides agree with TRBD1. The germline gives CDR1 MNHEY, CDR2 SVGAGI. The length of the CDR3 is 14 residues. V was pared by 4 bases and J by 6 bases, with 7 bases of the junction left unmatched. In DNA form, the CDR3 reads TGTGCCAGCAGTTCAAGGGGGCTGAAGGATACGCAGTATTTT. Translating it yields CASSSRGLKDTQYF.

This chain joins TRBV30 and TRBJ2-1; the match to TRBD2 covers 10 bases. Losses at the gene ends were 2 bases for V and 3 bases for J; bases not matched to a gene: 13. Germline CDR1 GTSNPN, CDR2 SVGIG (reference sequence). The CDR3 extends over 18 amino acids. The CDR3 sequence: CAWSRGSSGSQIYNEQFF. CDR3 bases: TGTGCCTGGAGTCGGGGGTCTAGCGGGAGCCAAATCTACAATGAGCAGTTCTTC. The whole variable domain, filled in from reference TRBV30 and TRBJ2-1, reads SQTIHQWPATLVQPVGSPLSLECTVEGTSNPNLYWYRQAAGRGLQLLFYSVGIGQISSEVPQNLSASRPQDRQFILSSKKLLLSDSGFYLCAWSRGSSGSQIYNEQFFGPGTRLTVL.

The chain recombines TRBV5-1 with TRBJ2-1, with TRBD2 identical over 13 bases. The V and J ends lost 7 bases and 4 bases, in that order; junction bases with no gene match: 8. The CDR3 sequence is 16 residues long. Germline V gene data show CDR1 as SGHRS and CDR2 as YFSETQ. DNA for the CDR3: TGCGCCAGCTACGTTACTAGCGGGAGGGGGTACAATGAGCAGTTCTTC. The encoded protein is CASYVTSGRGYNEQFF.

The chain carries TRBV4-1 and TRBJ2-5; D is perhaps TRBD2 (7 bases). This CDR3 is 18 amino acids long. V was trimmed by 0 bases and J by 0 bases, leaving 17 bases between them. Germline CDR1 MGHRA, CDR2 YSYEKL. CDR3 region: CASSQDEVGGGYQETQYF. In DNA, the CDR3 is TGCGCCAGCAGCCAAGATGAGGTGGGAGGGGGATACCAAGAGACCCAGTACTTC.

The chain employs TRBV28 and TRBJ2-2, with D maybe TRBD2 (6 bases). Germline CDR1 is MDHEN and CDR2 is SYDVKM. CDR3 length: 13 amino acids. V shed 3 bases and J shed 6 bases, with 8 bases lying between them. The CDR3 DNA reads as TGTGCCAGCAGTTTTGCGGGGTCCGGGGAGCTGTTTTTT. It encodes CASSFAGSGELFF.

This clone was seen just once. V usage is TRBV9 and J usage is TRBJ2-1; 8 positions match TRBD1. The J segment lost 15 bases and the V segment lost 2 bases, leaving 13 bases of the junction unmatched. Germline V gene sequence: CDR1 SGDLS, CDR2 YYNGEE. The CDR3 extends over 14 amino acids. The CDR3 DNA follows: TGTGCCAGCAGCGTCCACCTCCTGGACAGGGAACTGTTCTTC. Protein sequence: CASSVHLLDRELFF.

Here the CDR3 DNA reads TGTGCCAGCAGTCTCGAGGCGGCGAGCTCCTACAATGAGCAGTTCTTC. Its protein product is CASSLEAASSYNEQFF. The V and J genes are TRBV28 and TRBJ2-1; D unresolved. The CDR3 is made up of 16 amino acids. In germline, CDR1 is MDHEN, CDR2 SYDVKM. Deletions cut 5 bases from V and 0 bases from J, with 14 bases between.

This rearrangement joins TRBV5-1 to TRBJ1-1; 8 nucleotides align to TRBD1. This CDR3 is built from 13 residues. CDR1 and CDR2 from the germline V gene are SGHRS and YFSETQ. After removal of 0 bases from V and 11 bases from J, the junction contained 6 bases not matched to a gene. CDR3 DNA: TGCGCCAGCAGCTTGGGGACAGGGAATGCGGCTTTCTTT. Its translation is CASSLGTGNAAFF.

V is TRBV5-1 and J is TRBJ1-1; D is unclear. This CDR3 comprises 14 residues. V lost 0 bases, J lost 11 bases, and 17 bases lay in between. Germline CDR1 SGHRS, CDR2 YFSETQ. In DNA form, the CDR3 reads TGCGCCAGCAGCTTGGATCTGGGTGAGGTTGGGGCTTTCTTT. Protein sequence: CASSLDLGEVGAFF.

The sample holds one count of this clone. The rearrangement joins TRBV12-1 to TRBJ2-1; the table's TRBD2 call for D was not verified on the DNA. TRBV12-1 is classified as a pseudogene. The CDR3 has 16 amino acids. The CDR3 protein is CASSFSFSGGLGEQFF. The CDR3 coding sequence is TGTGCCAGCAGCTTTTCCTTTTCGGGAGGGCTTGGTGAGCAGTTCTTC.

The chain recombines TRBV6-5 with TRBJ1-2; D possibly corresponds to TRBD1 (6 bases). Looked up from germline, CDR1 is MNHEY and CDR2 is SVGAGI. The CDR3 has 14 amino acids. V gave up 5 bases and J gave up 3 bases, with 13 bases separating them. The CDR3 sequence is CASSPDSQDYGYTF. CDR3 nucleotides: TGTGCCAGCAGTCCGGACAGTCAGGACTATGGCTACACCTTC.

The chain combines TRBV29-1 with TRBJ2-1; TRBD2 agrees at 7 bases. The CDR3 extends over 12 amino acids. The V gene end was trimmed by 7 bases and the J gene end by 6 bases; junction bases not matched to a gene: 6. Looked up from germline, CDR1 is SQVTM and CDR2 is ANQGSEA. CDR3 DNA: TGCAGCGCCCGGGGGGACGGCAATGAGCAGTTCTTC. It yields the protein CSARGDGNEQFF.

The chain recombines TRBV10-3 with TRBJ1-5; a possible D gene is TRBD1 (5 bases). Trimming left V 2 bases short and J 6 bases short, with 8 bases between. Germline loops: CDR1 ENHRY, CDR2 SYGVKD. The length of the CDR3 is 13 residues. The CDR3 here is CAISEGHFQPQHF. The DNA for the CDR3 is TGTGCCATCAGTGAGGGACACTTTCAGCCCCAGCATTTT.

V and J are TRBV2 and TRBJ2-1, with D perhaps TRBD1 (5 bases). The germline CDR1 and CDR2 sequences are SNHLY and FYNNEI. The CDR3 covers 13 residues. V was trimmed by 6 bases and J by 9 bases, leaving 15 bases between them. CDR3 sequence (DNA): TGTGCCAGCAGGAAAAGCACAAGGGGTGAGCAGTTCTTC. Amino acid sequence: CASRKSTRGEQFF.

The CDR3 spells CASSERQGVDEQFF. The CDR3 coding sequence is TGTGCCAGCAGTGAACGACAGGGGGTTGATGAGCAGTTCTTC. The rearrangement joins TRBV6-1 to TRBJ2-1; TRBD1 aligns across 9 bases. Germline CDR1 is MNHNS and CDR2 is SASEGT. The V gene end was trimmed by 2 bases and the J gene end by 8 bases; junction bases not matched to a gene: 4. The CDR3 runs to 14 residues.

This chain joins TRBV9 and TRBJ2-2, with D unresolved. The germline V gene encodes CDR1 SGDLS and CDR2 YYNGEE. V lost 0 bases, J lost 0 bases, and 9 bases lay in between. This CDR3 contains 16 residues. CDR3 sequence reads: CASSVGNSPNTGELFF. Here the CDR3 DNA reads TGTGCCAGCAGCGTAGGTAATAGCCCGAACACCGGGGAGCTGTTTTTT.

The CDR3 sequence is CASSALGVAMDEQYF. CDR3 coding DNA: TGTGCCAGCAGCGCTTTGGGCGTGGCGATGGACGAGCAGTACTTC. The J gene is TRBJ2-7, the V gene TRBV9; no clear D gene. V was trimmed by 3 bases and J by 5 bases, leaving 18 bases between them. Germline CDR1 SGDLS, CDR2 YYNGEE. This CDR3 is built from 15 residues.

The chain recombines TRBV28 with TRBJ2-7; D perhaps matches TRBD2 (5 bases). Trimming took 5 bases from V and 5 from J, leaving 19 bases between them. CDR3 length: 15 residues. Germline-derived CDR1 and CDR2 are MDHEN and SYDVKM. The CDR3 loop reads CASSPHGRGGHEQYF. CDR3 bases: TGTGCCAGCAGTCCCCACGGGCGTGGAGGTCACGAGCAGTACTTC. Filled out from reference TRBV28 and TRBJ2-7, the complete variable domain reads DVKVTQSSRYLVKRTGEKVFLECVQDMDHENMFWYRQDPGLGLRLIYFSYDVKMKEKGDIPEGYSVSREKKERFSLILESASTNQTSMYLCASSPHGRGGHEQYFGPGTRLTVT.

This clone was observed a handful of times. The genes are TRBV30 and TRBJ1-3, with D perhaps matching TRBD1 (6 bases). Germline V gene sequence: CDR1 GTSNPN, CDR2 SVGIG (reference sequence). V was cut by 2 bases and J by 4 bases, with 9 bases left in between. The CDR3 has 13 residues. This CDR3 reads CAWSPTGGNTIYF. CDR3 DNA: TGTGCCTGGAGTCCGACAGGCGGAAACACCATATATTTT. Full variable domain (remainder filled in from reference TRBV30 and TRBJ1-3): SQTIHQWPATLVQPVGSPLSLECTVEGTSNPNLYWYRQAAGRGLQLLFYSVGIGQISSEVPQNLSASRPQDRQFILSSKKLLLSDSGFYLCAWSPTGGNTIYFGEGSWLTVV.

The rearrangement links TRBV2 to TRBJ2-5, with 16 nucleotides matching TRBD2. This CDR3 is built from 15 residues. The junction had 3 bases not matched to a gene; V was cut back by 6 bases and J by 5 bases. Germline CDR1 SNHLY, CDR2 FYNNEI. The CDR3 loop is CASSGTSGRGETQYF. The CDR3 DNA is TGTGCCAGCAGCGGGACTAGCGGGAGGGGGGAGACCCAGTACTTC.

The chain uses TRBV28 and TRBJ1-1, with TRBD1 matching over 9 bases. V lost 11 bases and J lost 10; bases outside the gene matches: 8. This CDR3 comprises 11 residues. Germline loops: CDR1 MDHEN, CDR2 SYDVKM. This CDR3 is CAARDRVVAFF. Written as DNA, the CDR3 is TGTGCCGCCCGGGACAGGGTCGTAGCTTTCTTT.

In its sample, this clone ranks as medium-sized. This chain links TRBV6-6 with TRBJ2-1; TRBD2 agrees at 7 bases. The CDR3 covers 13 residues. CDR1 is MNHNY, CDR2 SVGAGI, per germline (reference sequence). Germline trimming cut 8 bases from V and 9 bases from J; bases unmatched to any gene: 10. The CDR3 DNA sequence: TGTGCCAGCGCTGGGCACGGGAGGCCTGAGCAGTTCTTC. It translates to CASAGHGRPEQFF.

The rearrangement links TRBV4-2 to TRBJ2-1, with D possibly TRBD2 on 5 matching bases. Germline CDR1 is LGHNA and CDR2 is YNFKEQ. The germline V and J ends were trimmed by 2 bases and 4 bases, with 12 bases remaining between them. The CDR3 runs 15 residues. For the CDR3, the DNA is TGTGCCAGCAGCCAAAATAGCGAGTCTTACAATGAGCAGTTCTTC. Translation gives CASSQNSESYNEQFF.

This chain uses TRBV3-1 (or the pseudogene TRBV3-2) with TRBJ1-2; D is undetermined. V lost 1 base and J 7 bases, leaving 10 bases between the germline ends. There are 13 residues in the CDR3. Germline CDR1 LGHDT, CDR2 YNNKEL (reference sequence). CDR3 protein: CASSQGGLAGYTF. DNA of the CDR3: TGTGCCAGCAGCCAAGGAGGACTCGCTGGCTACACCTTC.

CDR3 sequence: CASSPTSGSGTDTQYF. The CDR3, as DNA: TGTGCCAGCAGCCCAACTAGCGGGAGTGGCACAGATACGCAGTATTTT. This chain links TRBV7-6 with TRBJ2-3; 11 nucleotides align to TRBD2. Germline V gives CDR1 SGHVS, CDR2 FNYEAQ. The CDR3 contains 16 residues. With 5 bases clipped from V and 1 base from J, the junction kept 5 bases outside the gene matches.

CDR3 bases: TGTGCCAGCAGTTACTCCCGGGAGACCATTTATACGCAGTATTTT. Protein sequence: CASSYSRETIYTQYF. The V gene is TRBV6-5, the J gene TRBJ2-3; TRBD2 might be the D (6 bases). CDR1 is MNHEY, CDR2 SVGAGI, per germline. CDR3 length: 15 amino acids. V was pared by 0 bases and J by 7 bases, with 14 bases between.

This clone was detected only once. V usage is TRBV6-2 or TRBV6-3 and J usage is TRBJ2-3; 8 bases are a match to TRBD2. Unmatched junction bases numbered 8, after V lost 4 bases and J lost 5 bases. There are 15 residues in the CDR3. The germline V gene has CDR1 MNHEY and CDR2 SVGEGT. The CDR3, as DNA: TGTGCCAGCAGTTCCGCGGGAGGAGAGGGAGATACGCAGTATTTT. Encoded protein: CASSSAGGEGDTQYF.

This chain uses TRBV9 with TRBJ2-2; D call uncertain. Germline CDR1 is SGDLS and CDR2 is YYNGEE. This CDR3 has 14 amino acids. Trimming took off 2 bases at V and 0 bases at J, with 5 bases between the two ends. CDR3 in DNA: TGTGCCAGCAGCGTCTTTTCGAACACCGGGGAGCTGTTTTTT. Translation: CASSVFSNTGELFF.

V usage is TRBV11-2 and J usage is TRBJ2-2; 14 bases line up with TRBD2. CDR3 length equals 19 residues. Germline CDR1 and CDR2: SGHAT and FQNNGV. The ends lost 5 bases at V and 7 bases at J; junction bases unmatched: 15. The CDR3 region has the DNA TGTGCCAGCAGCCCCCTGAGGGGACTAGCGGGAGTTAGTAACGGGGAGCTGTTTTTT. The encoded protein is CASSPLRGLAGVSNGELFF.